This TCR beta chain was found in a study of response to subunit inactivated influenza vaccine. Study-wide points: That few new T cells are recruited by each seasonal influenza vaccination was the authors' suggestion.

Germline V gene data show CDR1 as DFQATT and CDR2 as SNEGSKA (reference sequence). Trimming left V 0 bases short and J 4 bases short, with 18 bases between. The CDR3 length is 17 residues. Each CDR3 protein gets one entry after TCRdb re-called the RT-PCR reads with MiXCR. Seen here are 500,000 or so distinct CDR3 sequences, about 10% observed once, and the top ten hold less than 15%. This clonotype was seen only a few times. Its antigen remains unknown. This receptor was identified in a man aged 50-59 years who received an inactivated influenza vaccine. V usage is TRBV20-1 and J usage is TRBJ2-2; D is tentatively TRBD1 or TRBD2 (5 bases each). This sample comprised PBMCs from blood, obtained 40 to 50 days after vaccination. CDR3 sequence reads: CSARDHGGPGITGELFF. CDR3 in DNA: TGCAGTGCTAGAGATCATGGGGGACCAGGGATCACCGGGGAGCTGTTTTTT.